Presented here are 20 T cell receptor beta chains from one specimen sequenced in a study of tumor-infiltrating lymphocytes in primary liver carcinoma. Unsorted whole blood yielded the blood RNA, and germline DNA was also extracted. A constant-region primer served to make TCR beta cDNA from approximately 490 ng total RNA. Researchers made the TCR beta libraries by running three nested multiplex PCR rounds with slightly modified ARM-PCR. Forward primers for TRBV1-TRBV30 and a C-beta reverse primer served the first two PCR rounds, at around 11 cycles each. In TCRdb, the multiplex PCR reads were re-called with MiXCR into one record per CDR3 protein. This sample has a few hundred thousand distinct CDR3 sequences, with roughly 60% found just once. The material sequenced was peripheral blood. The receptors shown here come from a young woman with primary liver carcinoma and hepatitis B virus infection.

This clonotype has a count of ten or more. The chain employs TRBV4-1 and TRBJ1-1; D may be TRBD1 (6 bases). Trimming shortened V by 4 bases and J by 1 base, and 10 bases separated the two germline ends. The CDR3 loop spans 14 amino acids. Germline CDR1 reads MGHRA; CDR2 reads YSYEKL. The CDR3 DNA follows: TGCGCCAGCAGCCTCCTGACAGGGAACACTGAAGCTTTCTTT. Encoded protein: CASSLLTGNTEAFF.

Of note for this clonotype: A read error may produce the germline difference seen at one junction end. The V call is TRBV6-5, the J call TRBJ1-6, with no clear D. The germline gives CDR1 MNHEY, CDR2 SVGAGI. The CDR3 is made up of 14 amino acids. The CDR3 spells CVSTGRESNSPLHF. For the CDR3, the DNA is TGTGTCAGCACCGGAAGGGAATCCAATTCACCCCTCCACTTT.

About this clonotype itself: One end of the junction varies from germline; a read error may be responsible. The J gene is TRBJ2-3, the V gene TRBV6-5; 9 positions agree with TRBD1. Germline CDR1 is MNHEY and CDR2 is SVGAGI. The CDR3 spans 16 residues. This CDR3 reads CASSRNRDRVADTHYF. CDR3 coding DNA: TGTGCCAGTAGTAGAAACAGGGACAGGGTGGCAGATACGCATTATTTT.

This chain uses TRBV4-1 with TRBJ2-2, with D unresolved. Germline V gives CDR1 MGHRA, CDR2 YSYEKL. V was pared by 1 base and J by 7 bases, with 7 bases between. CDR3 size: 13 residues. The CDR3 DNA follows: TGCGCCAGCAGCCAAGTTATGGGCGGGGAGCTGTTTTTT. Translation gives CASSQVMGGELFF.

This clonotype was observed a few times. The chain couples TRBV12-3 or TRBV12-4 to TRBJ1-3; D gene uncertain. CDR3 size: 12 residues. V was cut by 10 bases and J by 2 bases, with 9 bases left in between. The CDR3 DNA reads TGTGCCACCAAGGCCCCTGGAAACACCATATATTTT. This encodes CATKAPGNTIYF.

About this clonotype: Compared with germline, one end of the junction differs, possibly owing to a read error. V usage is TRBV6-1 and J usage is TRBJ1-1, with D uncertain. The CDR3 is 13 residues long. The germline V gene encodes CDR1 MNHNS and CDR2 SASEGT. CDR3 nucleotide sequence: TGTGTCAGCAGTGCCAAGATGAACACTGAAGCTTTCTTT. Translating it yields CVSSAKMNTEAFF.

Ten or more counts support this clonotype. The chain has TRBV5-5 and TRBJ2-7, with D tentatively TRBD1 (6 bases). The CDR3 runs to 15 residues. CDR1 is SGHKS, CDR2 YYEKEE, per germline (reference sequence). The ends were cut back, 2 bases at V and 4 bases at J, with 16 bases in the middle. This CDR3 reads CASSFAAGVNYEQYF. The CDR3 DNA reads as TGTGCCAGCAGCTTCGCGGCAGGGGTAAATTACGAGCAGTACTTC.

V and J are TRBV14 and TRBJ2-4; 7 nucleotides align to TRBD1. The CDR3 has 12 residues. V shed 3 bases, J shed 12 bases, and the junction held 5 bases outside the gene matches. Germline CDR1 is SGHDN and CDR2 is FVKESK. As DNA, the CDR3 is TGTGCCAGCAGCCAGACAGGGCGTAATCAGTACTTC. Translation: CASSQTGRNQYF. Together with reference TRBV14 and TRBJ2-4, the CDR3 gives the full variable domain: EAGVTQFPSHSVIEKGQTVTLRCDPISGHDNLYWYRRVMGKEIKFLLHFVKESKQDESGMPNNRFLAERTGGTYSTLKVQPAELEDSGVYFCASSQTGRNQYFGAGTRLSVL.

With respect to this clonotype: This may stem from a read error, because a much larger clone lies one nucleotide away. V usage is TRBV14 and J usage is TRBJ2-3; D is undetermined. The CDR3 spans 13 residues. Germline assignment: CDR1 SGHDN and CDR2 FVKESK. V was clipped by 1 base and J by 6 bases, with 8 bases between them. The CDR3 loop reads CASSQVSGDTQYF. CDR3 nucleotide sequence: TGTGCCAGCAGCCAAGTATCGGGTGATACGCAGTATTTT.

This clonotype was counted ten times or more. At one end, the junction sequence differs from germline, possibly due to a read error. The chain recombines TRBV12-3 or TRBV12-4 with TRBJ2-7; TRBD2 agrees at 10 bases. CDR3 length: 14 residues. CDR3 region: CASSLGASGSPLSF. The CDR3 DNA is TGTGCCAGCAGTTTAGGAGCTAGCGGGAGCCCGCTATCGTTC.

The rearrangement uses TRBV19 and TRBJ2-2; D unresolved. V was cut by 3 bases and J by 2 bases, with 16 bases left in between. This CDR3 is 17 amino acids long. Per the germline V gene, CDR1 is LNHDA and CDR2 is SQIVND (reference sequence). CDR3 sequence: CASSIWVRRPNTGELFF. The CDR3 nucleotides are TGTGCCAGTAGTATTTGGGTGAGGAGACCAAACACCGGGGAGCTGTTTTTT. The entire variable domain, with the rest obtained from reference TRBV19 and TRBJ2-2, is as follows: DGGITQSPKYLFRKEGQNVTLSCEQNLNHDAMYWYRQDPGQGLRLIYYSQIVNDFQKGDIAEGYSVSREKKESFPLTVTSAQKNPTAFYLCASSIWVRRPNTGELFFGEGSRLTVL.

The chain recombines TRBV5-4 with TRBJ2-7; 11 bases agree with TRBD1. The V segment lost 4 bases and the J segment 3 bases; nucleotides outside the gene matches: 6. CDR1 is SGHNT and CDR2 is YYREEE in the germline V gene (reference sequence). The CDR3 runs 15 residues. The CDR3 reads CASSAGQGGYYEQYF. CDR3 coding DNA: TGTGCCAGCAGCGCGGGACAGGGGGGCTACTACGAGCAGTACTTC.

Points on this clonotype: A much larger clone sits a single nucleotide away, making a read error possible. The chain couples TRBV28 to TRBJ1-1, with D possibly TRBD1 on 6 matching bases. Germline V gene lookup returns CDR1 MDHEN and CDR2 SYDVKM. Deletions cut 11 bases from V and 8 bases from J, with 18 bases between. The CDR3 is 12 amino acids. CDR3 residues: CAGKSGGREAFF. The CDR3, as DNA: TGTGCCGGCAAATCCGGGGGGCGCGAAGCTTTCTTT.

The rearrangement links TRBV28 to TRBJ1-5; no clear D. CDR3 length: 14 residues. The germline V gene has CDR1 MDHEN and CDR2 SYDVKM. With 6 bases removed from V and 4 bases from J, the gap between germline ends came to 13 bases. Written as DNA, the CDR3 is TGTGCCAGCAGCCCGACGGATCATAATCAGCCCCAGCATTTT. Translating gives CASSPTDHNQPQHF.

Remarks on this clonotype: This may be a read error: a much more frequent sequence differs by one nucleotide. This chain connects TRBV12-3 or TRBV12-4 to TRBJ2-5, with D tentatively TRBD1 (5 bases). The CDR3 has 12 residues. The CDR3 DNA is TGTACCAGCTCACTCAGGGAAGAGACCCAGTACTTC. As protein: CTSSLREETQYF.

A note on this clonotype: An end of the junction does not agree with germline; a read error may underlie this. This rearrangement joins TRBV6-6 to TRBJ1-5; D may be TRBD1 (6 bases). Germline V gene sequence: CDR1 MNHNY, CDR2 SVGAGI (reference sequence). The CDR3 length is 14 residues. The CDR3 loop is CASSSGQSNQPQHF. CDR3 bases: TGCGCCAGCAGTTCCGGACAGAGTAATCAGCCCCAGCATTTT.

This clonotype was detected only a few times. A much larger clone is a single base away; this may be a read error. V gene TRBV11-2 combines with J gene TRBJ2-2; 12 bases match TRBD2. Germline V gene sequence: CDR1 SGHAT, CDR2 FQNNGV. Losses at the gene ends were 4 bases for V and 5 bases for J; bases not matched to a gene: 5. CDR3 length: 16 amino acids. The CDR3 sequence is CASSSRTSGVTGELFF. The DNA for the CDR3 is TGTGCCAGCAGCTCGCGGACTAGCGGGGTTACCGGGGAGCTGTTTTTT.

This clonotype was seen once. The chain combines TRBV5-4 with TRBJ2-3, with 7 bases lining up with TRBD2. The CDR3 is 14 amino acids. V shed 5 bases and J 6 bases; nucleotides not matched to a gene: 9. CDR1 and CDR2 from the germline V gene are SGHNT and YYREEE (reference sequence). The CDR3 region is CASRRVGGSDTQYF. The CDR3 coding sequence is TGTGCCAGCAGAAGAGTGGGAGGGTCGGATACGCAGTATTTT. The entire variable domain, with the rest obtained from reference TRBV5-4 and TRBJ2-3, is as follows: ETGVTQSPTHLIKTRGQQVTLRCSSQSGHNTVSWYQQALGQGPQFIFQYYREEENGRGNFPPRFSGLQFPNYSSELNVNALELDDSALYLCASRRVGGSDTQYFGPGTRLTVL.

The gene calls are TRBV12-3 or TRBV12-4 and TRBJ2-2; a possible D gene is TRBD1 (9 bases). This CDR3 is 15 amino acids long. V was shortened by 7 bases and J by 7 bases, with 19 bases between the two germline ends. CDR3 residues: CASTLAGQGGGELFF. For the CDR3, the DNA is TGTGCCAGCACCTTAGCGGGACAGGGCGGCGGGGAGCTGTTTTTT.

The chain uses TRBV5-1 and TRBJ2-5, with D tentatively TRBD2 (6 bases). CDR3 length equals 13 residues. The V and J ends lost 6 bases and 2 bases respectively, with 11 bases between them. Germline CDR1 SGHRS, CDR2 YFSETQ. The CDR3 region has the DNA TGCGCCAGCACTCCGGGAGTACAAGAGACCCAGTACTTC. Residues: CASTPGVQETQYF.